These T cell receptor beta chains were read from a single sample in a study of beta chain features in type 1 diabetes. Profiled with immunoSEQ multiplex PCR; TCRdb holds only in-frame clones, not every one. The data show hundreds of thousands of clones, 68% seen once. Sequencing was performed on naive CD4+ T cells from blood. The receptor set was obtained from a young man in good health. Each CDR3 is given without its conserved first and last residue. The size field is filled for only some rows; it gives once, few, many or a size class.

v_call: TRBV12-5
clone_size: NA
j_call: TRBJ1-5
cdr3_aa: ASGPRSNQPQH

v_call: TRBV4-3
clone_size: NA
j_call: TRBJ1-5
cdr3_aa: ASSQDRDQPQH

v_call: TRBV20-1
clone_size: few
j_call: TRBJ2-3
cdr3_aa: SAREADTQY

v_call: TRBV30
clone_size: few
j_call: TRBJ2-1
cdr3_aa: AWTSGLFEQF

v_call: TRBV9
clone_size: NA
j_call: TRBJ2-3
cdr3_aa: ASSVDGGGTDTQY

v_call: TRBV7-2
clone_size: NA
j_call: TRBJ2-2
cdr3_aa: ASTSGPNTGELF

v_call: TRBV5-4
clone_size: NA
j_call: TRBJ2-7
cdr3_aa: ASSSLYKGLGYEQY

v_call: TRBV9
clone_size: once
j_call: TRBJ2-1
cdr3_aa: ASGPSSGSYNEQF

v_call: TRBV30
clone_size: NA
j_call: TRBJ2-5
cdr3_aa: AWNRGPETQY

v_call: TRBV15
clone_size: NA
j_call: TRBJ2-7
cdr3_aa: ATSSLRGGIN

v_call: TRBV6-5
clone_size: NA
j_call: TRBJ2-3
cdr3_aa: ASSSPTGISTDTQY

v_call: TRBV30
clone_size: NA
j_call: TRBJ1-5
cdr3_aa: AWSVRGGGQPQH

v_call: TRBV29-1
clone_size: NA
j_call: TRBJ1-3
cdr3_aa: SVETVSSGNTIY

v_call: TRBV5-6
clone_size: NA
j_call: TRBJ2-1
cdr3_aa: ASSLTSGTSYNEQF

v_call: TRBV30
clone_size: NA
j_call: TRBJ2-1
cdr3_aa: AWSLGGSIGSNEQF

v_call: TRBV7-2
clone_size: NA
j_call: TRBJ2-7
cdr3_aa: ASSSAGAAYEQY

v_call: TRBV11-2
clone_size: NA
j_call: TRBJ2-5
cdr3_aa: ASSYRGRETQY

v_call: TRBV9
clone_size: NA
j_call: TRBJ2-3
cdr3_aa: ASSVVRDTQY

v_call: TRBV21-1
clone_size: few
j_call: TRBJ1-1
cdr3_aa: ASSKVCRNTEAF

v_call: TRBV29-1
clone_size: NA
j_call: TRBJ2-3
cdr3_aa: SVEDAGGDTQY

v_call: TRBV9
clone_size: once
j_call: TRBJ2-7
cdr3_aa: ASSVALDGTYEQY

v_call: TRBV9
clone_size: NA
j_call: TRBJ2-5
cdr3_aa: ASSGHDQETQY

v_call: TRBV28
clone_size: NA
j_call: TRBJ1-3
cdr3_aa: ASSEQGSAGNTIY

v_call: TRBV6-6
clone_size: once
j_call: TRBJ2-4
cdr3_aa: ASSYSENIQY

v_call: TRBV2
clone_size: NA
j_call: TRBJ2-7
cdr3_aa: ASSVGYEQY

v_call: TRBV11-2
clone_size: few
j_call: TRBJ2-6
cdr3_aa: ASSLLAYSGANVLT